This T cell receptor beta chain was profiled in a study of shared T cell receptors in the human thymus. CDR1 is ENHRY, CDR2 SYGVKD, per germline. Trimming removed 5 bases from V and 5 bases from J; junction bases left unmatched: 8. The CDR3 runs 15 residues. The method was immunoSEQ multiplex PCR; TCRdb's version includes in-frame clones alone and lacks a portion of them. The sample has 450,000 to 650,000 clones, around 78% seen once. These sequences were also reported in another study, on human thymus T cells. From that second work: The thymus was resected at corrective cardiac surgery. Related research has reported that thymic repertoires overlap highly among unrelated individuals.

This sequence originates from a boy under two years old with a congenital heart defect. V usage is TRBV10-3 and J usage is TRBJ2-1; TRBD1 agrees at 8 bases. Sequencing used thymocytes. This CDR3 reads CAISRAAGGNNEQFF. In DNA form, the CDR3 reads TGTGCCATCAGTAGGGCGGCAGGGGGCAACAATGAGCAGTTCTTC.